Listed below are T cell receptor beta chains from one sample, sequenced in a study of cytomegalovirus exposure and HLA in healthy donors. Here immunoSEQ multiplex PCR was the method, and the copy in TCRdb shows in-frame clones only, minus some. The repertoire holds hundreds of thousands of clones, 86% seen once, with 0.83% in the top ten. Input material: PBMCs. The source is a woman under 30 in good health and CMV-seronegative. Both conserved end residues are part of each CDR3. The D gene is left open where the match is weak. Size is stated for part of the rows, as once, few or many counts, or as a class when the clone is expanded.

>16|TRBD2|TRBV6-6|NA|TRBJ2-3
CASSYSGGSSGDTQYF
TGTGCCAGCAGTTACTCCGGCGGGAGCAGTGGAGATACGCAGTATTTT
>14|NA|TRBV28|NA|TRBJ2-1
CASSLGPSYNEQFF
TGTGCCAGCAGTTTGGGGCCCTCGTACAATGAGCAGTTCTTC
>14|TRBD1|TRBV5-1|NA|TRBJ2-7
CASRIRDRAYEQYF
TGCGCCAGCAGGATCCGGGACAGGGCCTACGAGCAGTACTTC
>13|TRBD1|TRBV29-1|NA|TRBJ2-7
CSVARGQSYEQYF
TGCAGCGTTGCAAGGGGACAGTCCTACGAGCAGTACTTC
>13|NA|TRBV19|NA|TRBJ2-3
CASSMTSTDTQYF
TGTGCCAGTAGTATGACTAGCACAGATACGCAGTATTTT
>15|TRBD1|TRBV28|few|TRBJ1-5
CASIPEGAGNQPQHF
TGTGCCAGCATCCCAGAGGGGGCAGGAAATCAGCCCCAGCATTTT
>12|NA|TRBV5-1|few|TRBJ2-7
CASSWTNGEQYF
TGCGCCAGCAGCTGGACTAACGGCGAGCAGTACTTC
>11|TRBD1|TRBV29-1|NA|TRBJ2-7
CSGGQGYEQYF
TGCAGCGGGGGACAGGGCTACGAGCAGTACTTC
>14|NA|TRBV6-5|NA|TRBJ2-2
CASSYQGGTGELFF
TGTGCCAGCAGTTACCAAGGGGGCACCGGGGAGCTGTTTTTT
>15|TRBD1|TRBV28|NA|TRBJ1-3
CASSGAGTGGDTIYF
TGTGCCAGCAGTGGGGCCGGGACAGGGGGTGACACCATATATTTT
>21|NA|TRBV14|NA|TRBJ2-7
CASSQDRQGLLLRSGDYEQYF
TGTGCCAGCAGCCAAGATCGTCAGGGACTTCTCCTAAGGAGTGGGGACTACGAGCAGTACTTC
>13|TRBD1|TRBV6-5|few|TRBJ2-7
CASRVTGGGQQYF
TGTGCCAGCAGAGTGACAGGGGGCGGCCAGCAGTACTTC
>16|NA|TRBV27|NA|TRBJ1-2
CASSPSGERYNYGYTF
TGTGCCAGCAGTCCCTCGGGAGAGCGGTACAACTATGGCTACACCTTC
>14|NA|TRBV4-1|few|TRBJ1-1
CASSQDRVNTEAFF
TGCGCCAGCAGCCAAGATCGGGTGAACACTGAAGCTTTCTTT
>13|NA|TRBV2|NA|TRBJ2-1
CASLTYRLNEQFF
TGTGCCAGCCTCACCTACAGGTTAAATGAGCAGTTCTTC
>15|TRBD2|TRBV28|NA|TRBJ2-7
CASMKRGGRGYEQYF
TGTGCCAGCATGAAAAGGGGCGGGAGAGGCTACGAGCAGTACTTC
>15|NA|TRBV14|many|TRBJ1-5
CASSQVRNSNQPQHF
TGTGCCAGCAGCCAAGTGCGGAATAGCAATCAGCCCCAGCATTTT
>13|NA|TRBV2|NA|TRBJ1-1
CARITPGNPEAFF
TGTGCCAGGATAACCCCCGGGAATCCTGAAGCTTTCTTT
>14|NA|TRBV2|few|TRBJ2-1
CASRRGGSYNEQFF
TGTGCCAGCAGGAGGGGAGGTTCCTACAATGAGCAGTTCTTC
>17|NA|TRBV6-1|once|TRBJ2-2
CASSEIGRGLDTGELFF
TGTGCCAGCAGTGAAATCGGGAGGGGGCTTGACACCGGGGAGCTGTTTTTT
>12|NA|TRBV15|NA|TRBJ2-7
CATSRSRYEQYF
TGTGCCACCAGCAGATCTCGCTACGAGCAGTACTTC
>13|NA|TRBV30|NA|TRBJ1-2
CAWSTGRNYGYTF
TGTGCCTGGAGTACAGGCCGAAACTATGGCTACACCTTC
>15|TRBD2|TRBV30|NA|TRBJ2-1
CAWTKTSGSYNEQFF
TGTGCCTGGACAAAGACTAGCGGGTCCTACAATGAGCAGTTCTTC
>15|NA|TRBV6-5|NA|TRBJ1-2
CASSLFQGRDYGYTF
TGTGCCAGCAGTTTATTCCAGGGGAGGGACTATGGCTACACCTTC
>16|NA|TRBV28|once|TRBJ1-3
CASSLLRGTSGNTIYF
TGTGCCAGCAGTTTACTCCGGGGGACGTCAGGAAACACCATATATTTT
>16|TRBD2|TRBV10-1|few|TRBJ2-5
CASSESTSGSGKTQYF
TGCGCCAGCAGTGAGTCTACTAGCGGGAGTGGAAAGACCCAGTACTTC
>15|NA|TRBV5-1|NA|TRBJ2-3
CASSSSGLATDTQYF
NA
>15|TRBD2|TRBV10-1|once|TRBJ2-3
CASSEILAGTDTQYF
TGCGCCAGCAGTGAGATCCTAGCGGGGACAGATACGCAGTATTTT
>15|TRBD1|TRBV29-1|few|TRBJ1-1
CSVTGGLEPMTEAFF
TGCAGCGTGACAGGGGGGCTAGAGCCGATGACTGAAGCTTTCTTT
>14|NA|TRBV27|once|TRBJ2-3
CASSWRGRPDTQYF
TGTGCCAGCAGTTGGAGGGGAAGGCCAGATACGCAGTATTTT
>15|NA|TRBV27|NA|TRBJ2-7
CASSFSTGPPYEQYF
TGTGCCAGCAGTTTTTCAACAGGTCCCCCCTACGAGCAGTACTTC
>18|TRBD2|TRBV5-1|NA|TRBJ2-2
CASSFSASGTPNTGELFF
TGCGCCAGCAGCTTCTCGGCTAGCGGGACCCCGAACACCGGGGAGCTGTTTTTT
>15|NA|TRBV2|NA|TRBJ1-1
CASAKDSLDRTEAFF
TGTGCCAGCGCAAAGGACAGTCTAGATCGGACTGAAGCTTTCTTT
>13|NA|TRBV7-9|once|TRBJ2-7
CASSSTVAYEQYF
TGTGCCAGCAGCTCAACAGTGGCCTACGAGCAGTACTTC
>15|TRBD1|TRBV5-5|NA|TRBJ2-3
CASSLGQGARSTQYF
TGTGCCAGCAGCTTGGGACAGGGGGCGCGGTCCACGCAGTATTTT
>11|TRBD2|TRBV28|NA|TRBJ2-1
CAIGGGNEQFF
TGTGCCATCGGGGGGGGGAATGAGCAGTTCTTC
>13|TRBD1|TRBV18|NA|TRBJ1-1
CASSLDRETEAFF
TGTGCCAGCTCACTGGACAGGGAAACTGAAGCTTTCTTT
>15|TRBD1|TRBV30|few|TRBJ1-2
CAWSASATGGKGYTF
TGTGCCTGGAGTGCGTCCGCGACAGGGGGGAAAGGCTACACCTTC
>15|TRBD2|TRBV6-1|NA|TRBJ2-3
CASSEGASGGDTQYF
TGTGCCAGCAGTGAAGGGGCTAGCGGGGGAGATACGCAGTATTTT
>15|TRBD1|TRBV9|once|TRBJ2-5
CASSVDGQDWETQYF
TGTGCCAGCAGCGTCGACGGACAGGATTGGGAGACCCAGTACTTC
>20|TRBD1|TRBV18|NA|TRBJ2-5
CASSPLDVGTGVGGQETQYF
TGTGCCAGCTCACCACTGGACGTGGGGACAGGGGTTGGTGGACAAGAGACCCAGTACTTC
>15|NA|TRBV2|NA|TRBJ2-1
CASSDRGNLYNEQFF
TGTGCCAGCAGTGATCGGGGGAATCTCTACAATGAGCAGTTCTTC
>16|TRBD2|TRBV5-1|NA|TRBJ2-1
CASSLFAGGRSLEQFF
TGCGCCAGCAGCTTGTTCGCGGGGGGCCGCTCTCTTGAGCAGTTCTTC
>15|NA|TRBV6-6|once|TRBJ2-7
CASSSGSTPSYEQYF
TGTGCCAGCAGTTCCGGGTCCACCCCAAGCTACGAGCAGTACTTC
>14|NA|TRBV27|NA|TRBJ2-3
CASTLSEGGDTQYF
TGTGCCAGCACCCTTAGTGAGGGCGGGGATACGCAGTATTTT
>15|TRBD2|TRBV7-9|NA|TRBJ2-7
CASSFIAGGAYEQYF
TGTGCCAGCAGCTTCATAGCGGGGGGGGCCTACGAGCAGTACTTC